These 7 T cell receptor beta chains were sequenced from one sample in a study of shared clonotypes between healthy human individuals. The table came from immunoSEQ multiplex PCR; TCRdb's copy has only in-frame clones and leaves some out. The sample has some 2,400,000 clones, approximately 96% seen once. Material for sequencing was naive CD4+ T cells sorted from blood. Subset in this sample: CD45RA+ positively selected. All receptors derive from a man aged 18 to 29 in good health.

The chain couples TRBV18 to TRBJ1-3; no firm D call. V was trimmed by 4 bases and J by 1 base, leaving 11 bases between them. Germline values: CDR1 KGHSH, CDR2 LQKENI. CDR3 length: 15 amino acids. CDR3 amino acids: CASSQQSNSGNTIYF. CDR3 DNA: TGTGCCAGCTCACAGCAGTCGAATTCTGGAAACACCATATATTTT.

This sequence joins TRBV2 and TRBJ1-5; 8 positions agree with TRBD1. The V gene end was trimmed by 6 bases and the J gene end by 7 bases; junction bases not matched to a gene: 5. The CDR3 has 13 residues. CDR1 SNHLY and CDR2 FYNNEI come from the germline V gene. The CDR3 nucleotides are TGTGCCAGCAGAGAGACAGGGGCCCAGCCCCAGCATTTT. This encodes CASRETGAQPQHF.

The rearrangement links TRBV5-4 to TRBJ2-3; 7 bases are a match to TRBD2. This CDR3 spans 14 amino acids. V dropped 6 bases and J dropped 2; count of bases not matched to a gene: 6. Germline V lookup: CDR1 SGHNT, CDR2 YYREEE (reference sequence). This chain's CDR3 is CASTTSVLTDTQYF. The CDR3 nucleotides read TGTGCCAGCACTACTAGCGTACTCACAGATACGCAGTATTTT.

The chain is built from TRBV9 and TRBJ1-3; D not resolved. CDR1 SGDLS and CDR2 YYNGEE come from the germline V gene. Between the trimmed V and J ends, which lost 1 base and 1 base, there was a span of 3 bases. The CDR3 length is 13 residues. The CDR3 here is CASSVWSGNTIYF. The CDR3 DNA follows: TGTGCCAGCAGCGTATGGTCTGGAAACACCATATATTTT. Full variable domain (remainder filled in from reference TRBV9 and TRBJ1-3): DSGVTQTPKHLITATGQRVTLRCSPRSGDLSVYWYQQSLDQGLQFLIQYYNGEERAKGNILERFSAQQFPDLHSELNLSSLELGDSALYFCASSVWSGNTIYFGEGSWLTVV.

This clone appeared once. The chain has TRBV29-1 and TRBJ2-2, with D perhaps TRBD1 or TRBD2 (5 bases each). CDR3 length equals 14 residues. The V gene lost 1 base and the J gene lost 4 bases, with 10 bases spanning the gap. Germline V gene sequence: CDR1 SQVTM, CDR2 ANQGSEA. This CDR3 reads CSVEGGSRTGELFF. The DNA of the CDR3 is TGCAGCGTTGAAGGGGGGTCGCGCACCGGGGAGCTGTTTTTT.

In DNA form, the CDR3 reads TGTGCCTGGAGTCCCGGGACAGTCAATTCACCCCTCCACTTT. Its translation is CAWSPGTVNSPLHF. The chain has TRBV30 and TRBJ1-6, with 7 bases lining up with TRBD1. With V trimmed by 2 bases and J by 7 bases, 5 bases remained unmatched. The CDR3 contains 14 residues. The germline gives CDR1 GTSNPN, CDR2 SVGIG (reference sequence).

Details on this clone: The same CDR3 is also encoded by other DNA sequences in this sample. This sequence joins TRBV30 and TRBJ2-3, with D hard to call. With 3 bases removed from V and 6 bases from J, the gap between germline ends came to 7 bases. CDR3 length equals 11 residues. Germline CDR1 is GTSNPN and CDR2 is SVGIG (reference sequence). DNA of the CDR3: TGTGCCTGGAGCATCCCGGATACGCAGTATTTT. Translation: CAWSIPDTQYF.